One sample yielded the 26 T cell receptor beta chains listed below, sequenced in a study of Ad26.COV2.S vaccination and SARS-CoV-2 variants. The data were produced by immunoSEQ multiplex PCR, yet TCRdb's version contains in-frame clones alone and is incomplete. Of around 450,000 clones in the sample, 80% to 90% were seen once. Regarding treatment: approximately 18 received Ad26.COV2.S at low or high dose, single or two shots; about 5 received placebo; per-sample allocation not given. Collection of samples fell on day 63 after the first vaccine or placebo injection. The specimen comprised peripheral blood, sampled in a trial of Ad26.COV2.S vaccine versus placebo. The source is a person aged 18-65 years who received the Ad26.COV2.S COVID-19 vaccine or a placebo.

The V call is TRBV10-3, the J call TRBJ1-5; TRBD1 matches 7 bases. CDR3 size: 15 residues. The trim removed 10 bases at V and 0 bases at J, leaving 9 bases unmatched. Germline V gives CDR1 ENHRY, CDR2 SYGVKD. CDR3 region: CATSTQGGSNQPQHF. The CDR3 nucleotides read TGTGCCACCAGCACCCAGGGGGGTAGCAATCAGCCCCAGCATTTT.

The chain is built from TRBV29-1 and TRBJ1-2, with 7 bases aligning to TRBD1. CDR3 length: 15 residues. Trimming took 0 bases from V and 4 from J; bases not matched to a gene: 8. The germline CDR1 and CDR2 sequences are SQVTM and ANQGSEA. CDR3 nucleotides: TGCAGCGTTGAAGAATACAGGGGCGAGGGCTATGGCTACACCTTC. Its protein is CSVEEYRGEGYGYTF.

The chain's CDR3 is CASRRTNTGKGEAFF. The CDR3 DNA follows: TGTGCCAGTAGACGGACTAATACAGGCAAGGGCGAAGCTTTCTTT. This chain connects TRBV19 to TRBJ1-1; perhaps TRBD1 as D (5 bases). The CDR3 totals 15 residues. Trimming left V 6 bases short and J 8 bases short, with 22 bases between. Per germline, CDR1 LNHDA and CDR2 SQIVND (reference sequence).

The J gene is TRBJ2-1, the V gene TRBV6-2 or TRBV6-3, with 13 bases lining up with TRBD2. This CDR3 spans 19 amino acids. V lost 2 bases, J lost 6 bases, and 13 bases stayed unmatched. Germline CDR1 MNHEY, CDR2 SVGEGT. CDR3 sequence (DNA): TGTGCCAGCAGTTACCCTAGGACTAGCGGGAGTGGGGATGGCAATGAGCAGTTCTTC. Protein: CASSYPRTSGSGDGNEQFF.

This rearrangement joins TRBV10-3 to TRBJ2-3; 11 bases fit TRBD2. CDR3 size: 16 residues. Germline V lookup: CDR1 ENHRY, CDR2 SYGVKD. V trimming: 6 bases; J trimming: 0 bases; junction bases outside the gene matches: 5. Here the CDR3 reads CAISSSGGASTDTQYF. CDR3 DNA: TGTGCCATCAGCAGTAGCGGGGGGGCTAGCACAGATACGCAGTATTTT.

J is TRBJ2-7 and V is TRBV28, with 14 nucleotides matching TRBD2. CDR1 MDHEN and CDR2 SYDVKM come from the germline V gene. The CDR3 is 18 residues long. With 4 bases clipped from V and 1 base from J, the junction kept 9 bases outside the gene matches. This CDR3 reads CASSYGLAGGSWSYEQYF. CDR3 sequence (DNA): TGTGCCAGCAGTTATGGACTAGCGGGGGGTAGTTGGTCCTACGAGCAGTACTTC.

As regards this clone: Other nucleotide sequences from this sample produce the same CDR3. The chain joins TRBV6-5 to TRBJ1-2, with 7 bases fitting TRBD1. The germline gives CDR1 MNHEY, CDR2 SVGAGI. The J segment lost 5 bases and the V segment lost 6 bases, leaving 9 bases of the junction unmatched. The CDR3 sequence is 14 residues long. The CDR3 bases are TGTGCCAGCAGCCACCGACAGGGCGGTTATGGCTACACCTTC. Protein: CASSHRQGGYGYTF.

The CDR3 DNA reads as TGTGCCAGCAGCCAAGTGTTGCGGGGGGGCAATGAGCAGTTCTTC. This encodes CASSQVLRGGNEQFF. The J gene is TRBJ2-1, the V gene TRBV3-1 (or the pseudogene TRBV3-2); 9 nucleotides agree with TRBD2. Germline V gives CDR1 LGHDT, CDR2 YNNKEL (reference sequence). Trimming took 1 base from V and 6 from J; bases not matched to a gene: 4. This CDR3 has 15 amino acids.

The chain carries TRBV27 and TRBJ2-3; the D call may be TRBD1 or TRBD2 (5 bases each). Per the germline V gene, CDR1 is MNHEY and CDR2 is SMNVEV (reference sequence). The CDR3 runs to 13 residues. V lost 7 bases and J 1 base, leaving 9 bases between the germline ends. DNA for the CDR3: TGTGCCAGCATGGGGGTGGGCACAGATACGCAGTATTTT. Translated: CASMGVGTDTQYF.

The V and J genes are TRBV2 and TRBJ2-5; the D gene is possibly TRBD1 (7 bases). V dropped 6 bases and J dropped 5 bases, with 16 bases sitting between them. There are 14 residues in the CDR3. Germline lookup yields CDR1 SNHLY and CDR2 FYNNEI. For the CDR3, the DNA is TGTGCCAGCAGGGGGGCAGGGGGGAAGGAGACCCAGTACTTC. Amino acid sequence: CASRGAGGKETQYF.

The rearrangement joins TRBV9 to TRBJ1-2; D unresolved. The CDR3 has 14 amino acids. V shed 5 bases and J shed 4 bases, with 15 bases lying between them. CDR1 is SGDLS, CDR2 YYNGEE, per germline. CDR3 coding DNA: TGTGCCAGCAGACGAGATTTAGTTCCCTATGGCTACACCTTC. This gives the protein CASRRDLVPYGYTF.

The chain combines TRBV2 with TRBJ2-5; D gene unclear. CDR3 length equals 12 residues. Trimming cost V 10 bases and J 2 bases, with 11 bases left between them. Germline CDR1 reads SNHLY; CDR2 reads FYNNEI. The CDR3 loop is CAIADGQETQYF. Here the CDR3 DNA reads TGTGCCATCGCGGACGGGCAAGAGACCCAGTACTTC.

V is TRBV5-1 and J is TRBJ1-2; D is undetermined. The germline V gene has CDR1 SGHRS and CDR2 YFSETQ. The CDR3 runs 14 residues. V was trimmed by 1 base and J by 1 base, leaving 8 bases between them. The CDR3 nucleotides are TGCGCCAGCAGCTTGAACGGATTTAACTATGGCTACACCTTC. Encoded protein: CASSLNGFNYGYTF.

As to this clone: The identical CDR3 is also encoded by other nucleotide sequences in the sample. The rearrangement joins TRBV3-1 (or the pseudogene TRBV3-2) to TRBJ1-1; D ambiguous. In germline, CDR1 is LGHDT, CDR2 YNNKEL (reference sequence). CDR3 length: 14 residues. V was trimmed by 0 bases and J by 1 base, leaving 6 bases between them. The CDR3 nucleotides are TGTGCCAGCAGCCAAGAAGGAGGGAACACTGAAGCTTTCTTT. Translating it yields CASSQEGGNTEAFF.

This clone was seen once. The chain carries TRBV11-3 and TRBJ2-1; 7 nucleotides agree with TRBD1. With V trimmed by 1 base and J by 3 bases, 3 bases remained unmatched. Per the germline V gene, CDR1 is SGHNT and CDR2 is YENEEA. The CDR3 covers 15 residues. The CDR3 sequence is CASSLGGQNYNEQFF. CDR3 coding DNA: TGTGCCAGCAGCTTAGGGGGACAGAACTACAATGAGCAGTTCTTC. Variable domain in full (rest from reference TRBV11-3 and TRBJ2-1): EAGVVQSPRYKIIEKKQPVAFWCNPISGHNTLYWYLQNLGQGPELLIRYENEEAVDDSQLPKDRFSAERLKGVDSTLKIQPAELGDSAVYLCASSLGGQNYNEQFFGPGTRLTVL.

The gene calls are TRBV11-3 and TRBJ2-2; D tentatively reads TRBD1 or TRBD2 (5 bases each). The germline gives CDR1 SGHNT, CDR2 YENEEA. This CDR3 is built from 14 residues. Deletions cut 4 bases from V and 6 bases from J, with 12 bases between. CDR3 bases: TGTGCCAGCAGCTCCCTCCGGGGCCCCGGGGAGCTGTTTTTT. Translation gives CASSSLRGPGELFF.

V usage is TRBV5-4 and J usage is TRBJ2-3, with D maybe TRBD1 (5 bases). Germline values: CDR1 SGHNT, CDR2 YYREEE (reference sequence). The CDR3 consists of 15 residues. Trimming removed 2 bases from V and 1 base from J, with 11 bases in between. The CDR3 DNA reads TGTGCCAGCAGCTTAACCGGCAGGGGCACAGATACGCAGTATTTT. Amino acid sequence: CASSLTGRGTDTQYF.

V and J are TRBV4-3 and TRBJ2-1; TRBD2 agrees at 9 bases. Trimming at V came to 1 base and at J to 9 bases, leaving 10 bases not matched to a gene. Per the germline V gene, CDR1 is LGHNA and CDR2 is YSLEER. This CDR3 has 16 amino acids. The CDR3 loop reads CASSQGVTSGLVEQFF. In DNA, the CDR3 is TGCGCCAGCAGCCAAGGGGTAACTAGCGGGTTAGTTGAGCAGTTCTTC.

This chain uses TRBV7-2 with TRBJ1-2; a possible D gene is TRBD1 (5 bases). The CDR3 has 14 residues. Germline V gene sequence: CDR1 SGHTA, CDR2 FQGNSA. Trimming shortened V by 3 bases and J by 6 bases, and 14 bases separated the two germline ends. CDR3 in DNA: TGTGCCAGCAGCTTCACCGGGACGACAAATGGCTACACCTTC. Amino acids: CASSFTGTTNGYTF.

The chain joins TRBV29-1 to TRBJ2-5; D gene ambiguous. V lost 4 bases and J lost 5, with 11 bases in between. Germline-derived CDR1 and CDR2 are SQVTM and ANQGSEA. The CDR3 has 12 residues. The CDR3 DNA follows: TGCAGCGTTGGACACCTGACCGAGACCCAGTACTTC. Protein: CSVGHLTETQYF.

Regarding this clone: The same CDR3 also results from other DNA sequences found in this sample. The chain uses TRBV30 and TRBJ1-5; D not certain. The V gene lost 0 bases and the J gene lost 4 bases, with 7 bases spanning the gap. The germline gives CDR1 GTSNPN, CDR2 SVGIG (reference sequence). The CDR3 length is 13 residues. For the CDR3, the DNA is TGTGCCTGGAGTGTACGAGGGAATCAGCCCCAGCATTTT. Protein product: CAWSVRGNQPQHF.

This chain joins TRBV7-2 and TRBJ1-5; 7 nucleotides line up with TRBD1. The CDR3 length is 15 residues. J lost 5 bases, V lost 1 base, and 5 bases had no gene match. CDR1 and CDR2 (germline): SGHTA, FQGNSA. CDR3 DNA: TGTGCCAGCAGCTTAGGGACAGGAGGGTATCAGCCCCAGCATTTT. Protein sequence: CASSLGTGGYQPQHF.

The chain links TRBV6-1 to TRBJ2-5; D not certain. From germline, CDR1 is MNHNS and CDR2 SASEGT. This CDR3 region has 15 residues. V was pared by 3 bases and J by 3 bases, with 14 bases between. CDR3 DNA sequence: TGTGCCAGCAGTGACGCGTTTGTGGGGAAAGAGACCCAGTACTTC. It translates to CASSDAFVGKETQYF.

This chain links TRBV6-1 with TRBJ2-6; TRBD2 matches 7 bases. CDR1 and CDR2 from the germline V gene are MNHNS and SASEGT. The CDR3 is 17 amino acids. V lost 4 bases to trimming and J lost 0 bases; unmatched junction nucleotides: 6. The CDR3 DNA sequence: TGTGCCAGCAGTGCCCTTTCGGGAGGCTCTGGGGCCAACGTCCTGACTTTC. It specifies CASSALSGGSGANVLTF.

The CDR3 coding sequence is TGTGCCAGCAGCTTTTCACGACAAACGAACACTGAAGCTTTCTTT. This encodes CASSFSRQTNTEAFF. The chain has TRBV7-2 and TRBJ1-1; D ambiguous. There are 15 residues in the CDR3. Germline V gives CDR1 SGHTA, CDR2 FQGNSA. V lost 3 bases, J lost 1 base, and 12 bases lay in between.

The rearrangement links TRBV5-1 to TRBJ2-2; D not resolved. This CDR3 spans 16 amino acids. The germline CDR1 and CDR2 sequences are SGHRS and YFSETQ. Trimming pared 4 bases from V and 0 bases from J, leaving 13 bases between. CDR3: CASSPGGRSNTGELFF. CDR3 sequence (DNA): TGCGCCAGCAGCCCAGGTGGCAGATCGAACACCGGGGAGCTGTTTTTT.